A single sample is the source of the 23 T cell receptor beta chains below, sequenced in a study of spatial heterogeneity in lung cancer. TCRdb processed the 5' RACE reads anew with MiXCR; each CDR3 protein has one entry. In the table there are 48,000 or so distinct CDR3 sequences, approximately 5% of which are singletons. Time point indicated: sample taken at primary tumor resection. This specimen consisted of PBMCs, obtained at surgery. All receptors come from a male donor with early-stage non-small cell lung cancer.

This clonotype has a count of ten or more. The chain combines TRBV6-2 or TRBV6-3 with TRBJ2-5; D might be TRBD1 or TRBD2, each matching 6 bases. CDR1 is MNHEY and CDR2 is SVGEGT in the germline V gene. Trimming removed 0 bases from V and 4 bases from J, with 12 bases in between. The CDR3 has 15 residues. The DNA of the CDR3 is TGTGCCAGCAGTTACTCGATGTCGGGGGCAGAGACCCAGTACTTC. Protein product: CASSYSMSGAETQYF.

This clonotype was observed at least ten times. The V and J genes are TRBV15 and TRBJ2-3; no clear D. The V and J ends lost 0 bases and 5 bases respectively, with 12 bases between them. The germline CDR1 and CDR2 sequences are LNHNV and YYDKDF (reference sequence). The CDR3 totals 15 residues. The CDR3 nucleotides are TGTGCCACCAGCAGAGATTCAACGGGCAGAGATACGCAGTATTTT. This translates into CATSRDSTGRDTQYF.

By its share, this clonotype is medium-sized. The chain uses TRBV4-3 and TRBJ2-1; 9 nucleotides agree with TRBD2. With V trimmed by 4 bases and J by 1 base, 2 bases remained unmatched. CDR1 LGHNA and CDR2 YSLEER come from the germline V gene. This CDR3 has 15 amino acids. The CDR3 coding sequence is TGCGCCAGCAGCCGAGCGGGAGGTTCCTACAATGAGCAGTTCTTC. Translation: CASSRAGGSYNEQFF.

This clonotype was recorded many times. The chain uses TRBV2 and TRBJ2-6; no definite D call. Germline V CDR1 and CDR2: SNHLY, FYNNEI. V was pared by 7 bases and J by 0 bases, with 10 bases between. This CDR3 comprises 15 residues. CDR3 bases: TGTGCCAGCACAGAAATTATCTCTGGGGCCAACGTCCTGACTTTC. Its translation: CASTEIISGANVLTF.

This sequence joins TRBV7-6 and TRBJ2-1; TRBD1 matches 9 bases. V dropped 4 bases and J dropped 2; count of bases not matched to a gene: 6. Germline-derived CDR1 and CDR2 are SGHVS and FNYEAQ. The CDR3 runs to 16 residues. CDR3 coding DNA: TGTGCCAGCAGCTCAACGACAGGGGGGGCCTACAATGAGCAGTTCTTC. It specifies CASSSTTGGAYNEQFF.

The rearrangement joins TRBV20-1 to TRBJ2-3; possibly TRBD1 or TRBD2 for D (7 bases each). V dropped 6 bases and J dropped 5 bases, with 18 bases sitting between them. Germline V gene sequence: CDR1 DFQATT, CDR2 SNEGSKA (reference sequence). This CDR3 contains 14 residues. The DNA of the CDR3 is TGCAGTGCCGTCAGGGGGAGGGCCGAAGATACGCAGTATTTT. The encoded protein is CSAVRGRAEDTQYF.

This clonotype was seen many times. CDR3 region: CASSRNTGSNQPQHF. CDR3 coding DNA: TGTGCCAGCAGCCGGAATACCGGGAGCAATCAGCCCCAGCATTTT. The chain carries TRBV7-2 and TRBJ1-5; D call uncertain. Germline values: CDR1 SGHTA, CDR2 FQGNSA. CDR3 length: 15 residues. V dropped 5 bases and J dropped 1 base, with 12 bases sitting between them.

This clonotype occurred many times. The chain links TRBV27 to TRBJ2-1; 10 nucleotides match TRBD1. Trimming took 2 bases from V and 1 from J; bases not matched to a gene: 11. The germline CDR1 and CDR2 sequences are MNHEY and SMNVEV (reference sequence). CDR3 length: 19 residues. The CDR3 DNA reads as TGTGCCAGCAGTTTAGGGACAGGGGAACCTAGCGGTTCCTACAATGAGCAGTTCTTC. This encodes CASSLGTGEPSGSYNEQFF.

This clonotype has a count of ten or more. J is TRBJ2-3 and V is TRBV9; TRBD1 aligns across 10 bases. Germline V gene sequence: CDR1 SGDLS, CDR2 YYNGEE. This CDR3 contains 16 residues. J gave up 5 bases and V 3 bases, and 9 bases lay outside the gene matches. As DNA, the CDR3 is TGTGCCAGCAGCGCTTCGACAGGGGGCATAGTAGATACGCAGTATTTT. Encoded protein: CASSASTGGIVDTQYF.

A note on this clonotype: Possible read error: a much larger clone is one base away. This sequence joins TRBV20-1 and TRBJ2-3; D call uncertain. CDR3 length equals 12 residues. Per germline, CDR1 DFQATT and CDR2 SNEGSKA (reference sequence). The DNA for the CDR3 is TGCAGTGCTCTGGGATTCACAAATACGCAGTATTTT. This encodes CSALGFTNTQYF.

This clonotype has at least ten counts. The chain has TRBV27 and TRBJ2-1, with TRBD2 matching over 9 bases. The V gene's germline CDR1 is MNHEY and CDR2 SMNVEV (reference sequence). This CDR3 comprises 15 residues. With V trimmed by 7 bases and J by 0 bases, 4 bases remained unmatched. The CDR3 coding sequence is TGTGCCAGCACCCTTAGCGGGAGCTCCTACAATGAGCAGTTCTTC. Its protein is CASTLSGSSYNEQFF.

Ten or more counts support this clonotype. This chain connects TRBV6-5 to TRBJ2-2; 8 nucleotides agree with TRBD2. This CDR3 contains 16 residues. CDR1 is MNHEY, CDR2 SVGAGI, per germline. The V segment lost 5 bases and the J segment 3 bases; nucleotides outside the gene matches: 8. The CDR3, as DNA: TGTGCCAGCAGTCGTAGCGGGATATTGGACACCGGGGAGCTGTTTTTT. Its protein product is CASSRSGILDTGELFF.

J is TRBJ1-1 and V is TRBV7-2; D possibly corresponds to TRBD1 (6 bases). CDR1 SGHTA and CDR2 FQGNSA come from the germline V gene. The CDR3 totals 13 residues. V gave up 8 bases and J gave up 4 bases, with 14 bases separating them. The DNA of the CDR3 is TGTGCCAGCGAAGGGGGACGGGGCACTGAAGCTTTCTTT. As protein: CASEGGRGTEAFF.

CDR3 sequence (DNA): TGCGCCAGCAGCTTCGGCTTAGCGTCCTACGAGCAGTACTTC. Translation gives CASSFGLASYEQYF. This chain links TRBV5-1 with TRBJ2-7; D is perhaps TRBD2 (5 bases). Germline loops: CDR1 SGHRS, CDR2 YFSETQ. V lost 2 bases and J lost 1, with 10 bases in between. This CDR3 has 14 amino acids.

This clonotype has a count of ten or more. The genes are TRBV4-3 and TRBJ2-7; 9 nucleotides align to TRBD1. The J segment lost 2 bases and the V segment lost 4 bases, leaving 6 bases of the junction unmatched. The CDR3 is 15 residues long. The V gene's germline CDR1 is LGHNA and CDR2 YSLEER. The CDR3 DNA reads TGCGCCAGCAGCCCTAGACAGGGGGGCCCCTACGAGCAGTACTTC. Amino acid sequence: CASSPRQGGPYEQYF.

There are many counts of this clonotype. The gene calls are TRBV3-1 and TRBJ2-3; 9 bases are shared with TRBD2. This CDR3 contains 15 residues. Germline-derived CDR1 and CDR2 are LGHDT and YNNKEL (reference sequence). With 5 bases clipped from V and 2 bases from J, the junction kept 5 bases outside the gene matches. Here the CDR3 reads CASSFSGRNTDTQYF. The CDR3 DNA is TGTGCCAGCAGCTTTAGCGGGAGAAACACAGATACGCAGTATTTT.

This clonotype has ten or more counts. The CDR3 loop reads CASSEQGYRNEQFF. The CDR3 region has the DNA TGCGCCAGCAGTGAACAGGGTTATCGCAATGAGCAGTTCTTC. This rearrangement joins TRBV5-1 to TRBJ2-1; D may be TRBD1 (6 bases). This CDR3 has 14 amino acids. V was trimmed by 5 bases and J by 6 bases, leaving 15 bases between them. In germline, CDR1 is SGHRS, CDR2 YFSETQ. Based on the CDR3 plus reference TRBV5-1 and TRBJ2-1, the full variable domain is KAGVTQTPRYLIKTRGQQVTLSCSPISGHRSVSWYQQTPGQGLQFLFEYFSETQRNKGNFPGRFSGRQFSNSRSEMNVSTLELGDSALYLCASSEQGYRNEQFFGPGTRLTVL.

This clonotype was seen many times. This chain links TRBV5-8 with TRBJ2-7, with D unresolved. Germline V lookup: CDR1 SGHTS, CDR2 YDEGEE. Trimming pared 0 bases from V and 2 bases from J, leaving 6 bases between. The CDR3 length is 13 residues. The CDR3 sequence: CASSLDSTYEQYF. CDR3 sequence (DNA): TGTGCCAGCAGCTTGGACAGTACCTACGAGCAGTACTTC.

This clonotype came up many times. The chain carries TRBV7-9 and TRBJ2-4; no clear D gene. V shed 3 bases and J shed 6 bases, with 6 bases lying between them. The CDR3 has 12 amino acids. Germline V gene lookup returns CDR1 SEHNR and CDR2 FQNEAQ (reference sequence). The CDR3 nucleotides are TGTGCCAGCAGCTTGGTAGGAAACATTCAGTACTTC. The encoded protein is CASSLVGNIQYF.

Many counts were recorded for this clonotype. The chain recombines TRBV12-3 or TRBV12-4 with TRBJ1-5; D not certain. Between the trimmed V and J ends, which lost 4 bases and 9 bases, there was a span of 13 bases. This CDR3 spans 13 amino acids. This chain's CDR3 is CASSSPPQSPQHF. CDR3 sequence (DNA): TGTGCCAGCAGTTCTCCCCCGCAATCGCCCCAGCATTTT.

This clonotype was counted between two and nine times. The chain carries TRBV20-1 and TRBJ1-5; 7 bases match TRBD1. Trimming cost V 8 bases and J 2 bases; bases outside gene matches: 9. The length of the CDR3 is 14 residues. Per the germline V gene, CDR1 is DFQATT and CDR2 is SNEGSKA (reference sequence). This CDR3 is CSFLDRVGNQPQHF. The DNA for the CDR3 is TGCAGTTTCCTCGACAGGGTCGGCAATCAGCCCCAGCATTTT.

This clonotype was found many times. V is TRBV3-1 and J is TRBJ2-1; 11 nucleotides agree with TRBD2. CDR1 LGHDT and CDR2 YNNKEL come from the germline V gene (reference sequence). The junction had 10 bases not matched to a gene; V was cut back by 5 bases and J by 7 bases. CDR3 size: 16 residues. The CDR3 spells CASSFTRSSGRNEQFF. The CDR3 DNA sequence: TGTGCCAGCAGCTTTACCCGGTCTAGCGGGAGGAATGAGCAGTTCTTC.

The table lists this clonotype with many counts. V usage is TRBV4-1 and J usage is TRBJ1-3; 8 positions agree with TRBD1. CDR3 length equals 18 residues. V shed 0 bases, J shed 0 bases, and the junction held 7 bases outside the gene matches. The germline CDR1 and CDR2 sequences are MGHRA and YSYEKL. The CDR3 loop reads CASSQEGQGVGSGNTIYF. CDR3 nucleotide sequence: TGCGCCAGCAGCCAAGAAGGACAGGGAGTCGGCTCTGGAAACACCATATATTTT.